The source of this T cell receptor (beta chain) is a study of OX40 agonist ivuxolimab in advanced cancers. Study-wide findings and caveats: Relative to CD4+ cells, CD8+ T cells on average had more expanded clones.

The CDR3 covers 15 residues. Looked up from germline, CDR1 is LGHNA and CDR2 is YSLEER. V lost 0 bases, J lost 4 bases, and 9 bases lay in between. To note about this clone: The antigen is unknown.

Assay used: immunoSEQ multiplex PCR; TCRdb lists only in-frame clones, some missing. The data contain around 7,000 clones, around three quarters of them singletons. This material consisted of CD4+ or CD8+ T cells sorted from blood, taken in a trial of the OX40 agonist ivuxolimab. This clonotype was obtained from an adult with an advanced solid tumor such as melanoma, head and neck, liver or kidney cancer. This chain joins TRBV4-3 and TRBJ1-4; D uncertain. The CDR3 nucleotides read TGCGCCAGCAGCCAAGATCGGGCCGATAATGAAAAACTGTTTTTT. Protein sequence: CASSQDRADNEKLFF.